A selection of T cell receptor beta chains follows, all from one sample in a study of cytomegalovirus exposure and HLA in healthy donors. Using immunoSEQ multiplex PCR, the repertoire was profiled, and TCRdb retains in-frame clones only, with some absent. The sample carries about 260,000 clones, about 90% recorded once. The sample taken for sequencing was PBMCs. These receptor sequences come from a woman younger than 45 in good health and CMV-seronegative. The CDR3 runs from the conserved cysteine through the conserved F or W. Each record gives: clone size, D gene, V gene, J gene, CDR3 protein, CDR3 DNA. D genes are given only for firm matches. Size is stated for part of the rows, as once, few or many counts, or as a class when the clone is expanded.

size: once; D: NA; V: TRBV27; J: TRBJ2-1; CDR3: CASSLRRGYDYNEQFF; DNA: TGTGCCAGCAGTTTAAGGCGAGGGTATGACTACAATGAGCAGTTCTTC
size: NA; D: TRBD1; V: TRBV5-6; J: TRBJ1-4; CDR3: CASSSYRTGIHNEKLFF; DNA: TGTGCCAGCAGCTCCTACAGGACAGGGATACATAATGAAAAACTGTTTTTT
size: NA; D: TRBD2; V: TRBV10-3; J: TRBJ2-7; CDR3: CAISEIPSGRAGEQYF; DNA: TGTGCCATCAGTGAAATCCCGAGCGGGAGGGCCGGCGAGCAGTACTTC
size: NA; D: TRBD1; V: TRBV6-5; J: TRBJ2-7; CDR3: CASTFTGGFNEQYF; DNA: TGTGCCAGCACTTTTACAGGGGGCTTCAACGAGCAGTACTTC
size: NA; D: NA; V: TRBV7-3; J: TRBJ2-7; CDR3: CASSLSPGVEQYF; DNA: TGTGCCAGCAGCTTAAGCCCGGGTGTCGAGCAGTACTTC
size: NA; D: NA; V: TRBV4-3; J: TRBJ2-2; CDR3: CASSQQTVAGTGELFF; DNA: TGCGCCAGCAGCCAGCAAACAGTAGCCGGTACCGGGGAGCTGTTTTTT
size: NA; D: NA; V: TRBV10-2; J: TRBJ1-4; CDR3: CASRGYADGDEKLFF; DNA: TGCGCCAGCAGAGGTTATGCGGATGGTGATGAAAAACTGTTTTTT
size: NA; D: NA; V: TRBV28; J: TRBJ1-1; CDR3: CASSLGHMNTEAFF; DNA: TGTGCCAGCAGCCTTGGACACATGAACACTGAAGCTTTCTTT
size: NA; D: TRBD2; V: TRBV2; J: TRBJ2-1; CDR3: CASSDPTTGTSVYNEQFF; DNA: TGTGCCAGCAGTGACCCAACGACAGGGACTAGCGTATACAATGAGCAGTTCTTC
size: NA; D: NA; V: TRBV11-1; J: TRBJ2-5; CDR3: CASSLSLGLQETQYF; DNA: TGTGCCAGCAGCTTAAGTTTGGGGCTACAAGAGACCCAGTACTTC
size: NA; D: TRBD1; V: TRBV5-1; J: TRBJ1-2; CDR3: CASSLGPGTEYGYTF; DNA: TGCGCCAGCAGCTTGGGGCCCGGGACAGAATATGGCTACACCTTC
size: NA; D: NA; V: TRBV9; J: TRBJ2-3; CDR3: CASSVGGGGRPDTQYF; DNA: TGTGCCAGCAGCGTCGGAGGGGGAGGGCGTCCAGATACGCAGTATTTT
size: NA; D: NA; V: TRBV5-1; J: TRBJ1-2; CDR3: CASSLVGDGYTF; DNA: TGCGCCAGCAGCTTGGTAGGGGATGGCTACACCTTC
size: NA; D: NA; V: TRBV11-2; J: TRBJ2-6; CDR3: CASSSLLSGANVLTF; DNA: TGTGCCAGCAGCTCTCTTCTCTCTGGGGCCAACGTCCTGACTTTC
size: NA; D: TRBD2; V: TRBV19; J: TRBJ2-7; CDR3: CASSIRGTRVYEQYF; DNA: TGTGCCAGTAGTATCCGGGGGACTAGGGTCTACGAGCAGTACTTC
size: NA; D: NA; V: TRBV5-1; J: TRBJ2-7; CDR3: CASSSDRPPYEQYF; DNA: TGCGCCAGCAGCTCCGACAGGCCTCCCTACGAGCAGTACTTC
size: NA; D: TRBD2; V: TRBV9; J: TRBJ2-3; CDR3: CASSVAASGADTQYF; DNA: TGTGCCAGCAGCGTAGCGGCTAGCGGAGCAGATACGCAGTATTTT
size: NA; D: TRBD2; V: TRBV4-3; J: TRBJ2-1; CDR3: CASSHREVHNEQFF; DNA: TGCGCCAGCAGCCACCGGGAGGTTCACAATGAGCAGTTCTTC
size: NA; D: NA; V: TRBV5-1; J: TRBJ2-7; CDR3: CASSLTGASNYEQYF; DNA: TGCGCCAGCAGCTTGACAGGAGCCAGCAACTACGAGCAGTACTTC
size: NA; D: NA; V: TRBV2; J: TRBJ2-3; CDR3: CASNRDLLSTDTQYF; DNA: TGTGCCAGCAACCGGGACCTTTTGAGCACAGATACGCAGTATTTT
size: once; D: TRBD1; V: TRBV4-3; J: TRBJ2-7; CDR3: CASSDNFVDRAGEQYF; DNA: TGCGCCAGCAGCGACAACTTTGTGGACAGGGCCGGGGAGCAGTACTTC
size: NA; D: NA; V: TRBV4-3; J: TRBJ2-1; CDR3: CASSQELPLIGEQFF; DNA: TGCGCCAGCAGCCAAGAGCTGCCCTTGATTGGTGAGCAGTTCTTC
size: NA; D: NA; V: TRBV7-9; J: TRBJ2-5; CDR3: CASSLRGSETQYF; DNA: TGTGCCAGCAGCTTACGGGGTTCGGAGACCCAGTACTTC
size: NA; D: NA; V: TRBV6-5; J: TRBJ2-7; CDR3: CASSRVSGYEQYF; DNA: TGTGCCAGCAGCCGAGTTAGCGGCTACGAGCAGTACTTC
size: NA; D: TRBD1; V: TRBV4-2; J: TRBJ2-4; CDR3: CASSLRRDRGMDIQYF; DNA: TGTGCCAGCAGCCTACGCCGGGACAGGGGTATGGACATTCAGTACTTC
size: NA; D: TRBD1; V: TRBV11-3; J: TRBJ1-3; CDR3: CASSTGQGGNTIYF; DNA: TGTGCCAGCAGCACCGGACAGGGTGGAAACACCATATATTTT
size: NA; D: NA; V: TRBV5-4; J: TRBJ2-1; CDR3: CASSLVAGSYNEQFF; DNA: TGTGCCAGCAGCTTGGTGGCGGGCTCCTACAATGAGCAGTTCTTC
size: NA; D: TRBD2; V: TRBV11-1; J: TRBJ2-7; CDR3: CASSGRAGVLISEQYF; DNA: TGTGCCAGCAGCGGACGAGCGGGAGTGTTAATTTCCGAGCAGTACTTC
size: NA; D: NA; V: TRBV19; J: TRBJ2-7; CDR3: CASTVWVKAPRCLGFIYEQYF; DNA: TGTGCCAGTACCGTCTGGGTAAAGGCGCCTCGATGTCTAGGTTTTATCTACGAGCAGTACTTC
size: NA; D: NA; V: TRBV6-1; J: TRBJ1-1; CDR3: CATSLLGAGAEAFF; DNA: TGTGCCACCTCCCTTTTGGGGGCAGGTGCTGAAGCTTTCTTT
size: NA; D: TRBD1; V: TRBV10-3; J: TRBJ2-7; CDR3: CAIRGQGRDEQYF; DNA: TGTGCCATCAGAGGACAGGGAAGGGACGAGCAGTACTTC
size: NA; D: NA; V: TRBV4-2; J: TRBJ2-1; CDR3: CASSQDSADNEQFF; DNA: TGTGCCAGCAGCCAAGATTCGGCTGACAATGAGCAGTTCTTC
size: NA; D: NA; V: TRBV5-6; J: TRBJ2-7; CDR3: CASSPGRNSYEQYF; DNA: TGTGCCAGCAGCCCAGGACGGAACTCCTACGAGCAGTACTTC
size: NA; D: TRBD2; V: TRBV5-1; J: TRBJ2-5; CDR3: CASSLGPSGVQETQYF; DNA: TGCGCCAGCAGCTTGGGCCCGAGCGGGGTCCAAGAGACCCAGTACTTC
size: NA; D: TRBD1; V: TRBV30; J: TRBJ2-1; CDR3: CAWSVLAGGGNEQFF; DNA: TGTGCCTGGAGTGTATTGGCAGGGGGCGGGAATGAGCAGTTCTTC
size: NA; D: NA; V: TRBV28; J: TRBJ1-5; CDR3: CASSATVFSNQPQHF; DNA: TGTGCCAGCAGTGCGACCGTCTTTAGCAATCAGCCCCAGCATTTT
size: NA; D: NA; V: TRBV29-1; J: TRBJ2-1; CDR3: CSVEDLQYNEQFF; DNA: TGCAGCGTTGAAGATCTTCAGTACAATGAGCAGTTCTTC
size: NA; D: TRBD1; V: TRBV5-3; J: TRBJ2-7; CDR3: CARSSLPVPAGTGDTYEQYF; DNA: TGTGCCAGAAGCTCCTTACCCGTGCCTGCCGGGACAGGGGACACCTACGAGCAGTACTTC
size: NA; D: NA; V: TRBV5-1; J: TRBJ2-5; CDR3: CASSLEDSGQETQYF; DNA: TGCGCCAGCAGCTTGGAGGATAGCGGACAAGAGACCCAGTACTTC
size: NA; D: NA; V: TRBV27; J: TRBJ2-7; CDR3: CATTSYEGEQYF; DNA: TGTGCCACCACATCCTATGAGGGCGAGCAGTACTTC
size: NA; D: TRBD2; V: TRBV6-1; J: TRBJ2-1; CDR3: CASSEDGSGRALFNEQFF; DNA: TGTGCCAGCAGTGAAGATGGGAGCGGGAGGGCCTTATTCAATGAGCAGTTCTTC
size: once; D: TRBD2; V: TRBV7-2; J: TRBJ2-7; CDR3: CASSLSWTGGINEQYF; DNA: TGTGCCAGCAGCTTAAGTTGGACGGGAGGTATTAACGAGCAGTACTTC
size: NA; D: NA; V: TRBV4-3; J: TRBJ2-2; CDR3: CASSRRGSGELFF; DNA: TGCGCCAGCAGCCGCAGAGGGTCTGGGGAGCTGTTTTTT
size: NA; D: NA; V: TRBV5-1; J: TRBJ2-1; CDR3: CASSAGTLNEQFF; DNA: TGCGCCAGCAGCGCAGGGACTCTCAATGAGCAGTTCTTC
size: NA; D: TRBD1; V: TRBV9; J: TRBJ2-2; CDR3: CASSGGTGGSLFF; DNA: TGTGCCAGCAGCGGCGGGACAGGGGGCAGTTTGTTTTTT
size: once; D: NA; V: TRBV28; J: TRBJ1-2; CDR3: CASSLDTSGYTF; DNA: TGTGCCAGCAGTTTAGACACATCGGGCTACACCTTC
size: NA; D: NA; V: TRBV28; J: TRBJ1-4; CDR3: CASSSPVSTNEKLFF; DNA: TGTGCCAGCAGTTCCCCCGTCTCTACTAATGAAAAACTGTTTTTT
size: few; D: NA; V: TRBV6-6; J: TRBJ2-7; CDR3: CASSYQSRDRYEQYF; DNA: TGTGCCAGCAGCTACCAGAGCCGGGACCGTTACGAGCAGTACTTC
size: NA; D: NA; V: TRBV9; J: TRBJ1-4; CDR3: CASSRDDGNNEKLFF; DNA: TGTGCCAGCAGTCGAGATGACGGAAATAATGAAAAACTGTTTTTT
size: NA; D: TRBD2; V: TRBV25-1; J: TRBJ2-2; CDR3: CASSSLAAGELFF; DNA: TGTGCCAGCAGTTCCCTAGCGGCCGGGGAGCTGTTTTTT
size: NA; D: TRBD1; V: TRBV28; J: TRBJ2-7; CDR3: CASTPAGTGRHEQYF; DNA: TGTGCCAGCACCCCTGCCGGGACAGGGCGGCACGAGCAGTACTTC
size: NA; D: TRBD1; V: TRBV2; J: TRBJ1-1; CDR3: CASRAGQGARWNTEAFF; DNA: TGTGCCAGCAGGGCCGGACAGGGTGCTCGGTGGAACACTGAAGCTTTCTTT
size: NA; D: NA; V: TRBV4-3; J: TRBJ1-2; CDR3: CASSPQGYNYGYTF; DNA: TGCGCCAGCAGCCCCCAGGGGTATAACTATGGCTACACCTTC
size: NA; D: NA; V: TRBV7-6; J: TRBJ2-1; CDR3: CASSLKTGRNEQFF; DNA: TGTGCCAGCAGCTTAAAGACAGGGAGGAATGAGCAGTTCTTC
size: once; D: NA; V: TRBV5-6; J: TRBJ2-7; CDR3: CASSLTGTYEQYF; DNA: TGTGCCAGCAGCTTGACCGGAACCTACGAGCAGTACTTC
size: NA; D: TRBD2; V: TRBV28; J: TRBJ2-3; CDR3: CASSLGGGDTDTQYF; DNA: TGTGCCAGCAGTTTAGGGGGGGGAGACACAGATACGCAGTATTTT
size: NA; D: TRBD2; V: TRBV15; J: TRBJ2-7; CDR3: CATSRASSGGAGGEQYF; DNA: TGTGCCACCAGCAGAGCCTCCTCGGGGGGGGCTGGCGGCGAGCAGTACTTC
size: NA; D: TRBD1; V: TRBV29-1; J: TRBJ2-7; CDR3: CSVGGQSSYEQYF; DNA: TGCAGCGTTGGGGGACAGAGCTCCTACGAGCAGTACTTC
size: once; D: NA; V: TRBV29-1; J: TRBJ2-5; CDR3: CSVELGQETQYF; DNA: TGCAGCGTTGAGCTCGGTCAAGAGACCCAGTACTTC